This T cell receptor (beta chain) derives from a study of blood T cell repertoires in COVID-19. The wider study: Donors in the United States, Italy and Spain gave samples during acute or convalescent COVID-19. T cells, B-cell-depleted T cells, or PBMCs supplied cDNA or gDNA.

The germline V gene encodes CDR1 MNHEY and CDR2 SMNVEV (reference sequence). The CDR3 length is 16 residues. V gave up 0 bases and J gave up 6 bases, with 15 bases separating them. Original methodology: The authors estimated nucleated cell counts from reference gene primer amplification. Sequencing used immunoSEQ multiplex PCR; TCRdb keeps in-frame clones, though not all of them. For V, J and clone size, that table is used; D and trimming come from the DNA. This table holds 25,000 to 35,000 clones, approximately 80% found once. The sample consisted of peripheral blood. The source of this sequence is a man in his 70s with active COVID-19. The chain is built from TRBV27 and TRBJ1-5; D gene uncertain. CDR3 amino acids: CASSLSPGFIGQPQHF. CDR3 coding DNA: TGTGCCAGCAGTTTATCGCCGGGTTTTATAGGTCAGCCCCAGCATTTT.